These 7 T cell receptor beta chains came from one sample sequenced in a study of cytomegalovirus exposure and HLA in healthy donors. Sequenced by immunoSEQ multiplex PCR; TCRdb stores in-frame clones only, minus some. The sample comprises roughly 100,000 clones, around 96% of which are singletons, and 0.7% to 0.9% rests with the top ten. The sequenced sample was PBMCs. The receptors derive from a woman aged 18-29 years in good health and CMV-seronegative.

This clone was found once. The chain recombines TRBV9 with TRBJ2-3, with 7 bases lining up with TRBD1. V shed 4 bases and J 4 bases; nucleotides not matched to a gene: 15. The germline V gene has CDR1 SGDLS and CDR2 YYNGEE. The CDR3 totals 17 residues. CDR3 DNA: TGTGCCAGCAGCATTCGACAGGGCCCAGCATCGGCAGATACGCAGTATTTT. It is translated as CASSIRQGPASADTQYF.

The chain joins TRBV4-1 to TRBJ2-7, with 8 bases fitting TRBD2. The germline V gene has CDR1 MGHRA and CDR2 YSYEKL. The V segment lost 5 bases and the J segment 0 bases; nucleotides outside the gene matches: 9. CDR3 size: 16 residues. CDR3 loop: CASSATTSGSSYEQYF. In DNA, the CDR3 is TGCGCCAGCAGCGCAACAACTAGCGGATCCTCCTACGAGCAGTACTTC.

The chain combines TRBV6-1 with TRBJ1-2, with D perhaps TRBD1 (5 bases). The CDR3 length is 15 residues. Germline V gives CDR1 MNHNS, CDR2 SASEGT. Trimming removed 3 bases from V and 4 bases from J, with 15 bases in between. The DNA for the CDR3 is TGTGCCAGCAGTGAGCGGGACGGAGAGAGCTATGGCTACACCTTC. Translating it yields CASSERDGESYGYTF.

CDR3 protein: CASSPARSGRNEQYF. The CDR3 bases are TGTGCCAGCAGCCCTGCGAGGAGCGGGAGAAACGAGCAGTACTTC. This sequence joins TRBV28 and TRBJ2-7; 8 bases are a match to TRBD2. The CDR3 is made up of 15 amino acids. The germline V gene has CDR1 MDHEN and CDR2 SYDVKM. Trimming removed 6 bases from V and 5 bases from J; junction bases left unmatched: 12.

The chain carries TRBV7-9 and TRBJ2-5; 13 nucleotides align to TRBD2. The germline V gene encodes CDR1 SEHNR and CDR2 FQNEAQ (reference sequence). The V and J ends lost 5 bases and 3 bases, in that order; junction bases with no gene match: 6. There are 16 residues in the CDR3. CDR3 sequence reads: CASSAPGLAGKETQYF. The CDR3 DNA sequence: TGTGCCAGCAGCGCACCGGGACTAGCGGGGAAAGAGACCCAGTACTTC.

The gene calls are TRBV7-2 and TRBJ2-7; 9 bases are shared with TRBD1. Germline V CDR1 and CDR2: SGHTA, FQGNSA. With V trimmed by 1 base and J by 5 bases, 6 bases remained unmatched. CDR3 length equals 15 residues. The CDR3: CASSLVTGGLDEQYF. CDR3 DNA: TGTGCCAGCAGCTTAGTTACAGGGGGCCTGGACGAGCAGTACTTC. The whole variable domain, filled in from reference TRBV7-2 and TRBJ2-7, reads GAGVSQSPSNKVTEKGKDVELRCDPISGHTALYWYRQSLGQGLEFLIYFQGNSAPDKSGLPSDRFSAERTGGSVSTLTIQRTQQEDSAVYLCASSLVTGGLDEQYFGPGTRLTVT.

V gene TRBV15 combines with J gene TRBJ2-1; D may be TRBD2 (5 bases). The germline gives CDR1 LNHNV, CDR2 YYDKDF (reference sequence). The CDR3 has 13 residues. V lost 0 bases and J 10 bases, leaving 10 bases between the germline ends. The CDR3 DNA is TGTGCCACCAGCAGAGATGAGGGCAGGGAGCAGTTCTTC. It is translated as CATSRDEGREQFF.